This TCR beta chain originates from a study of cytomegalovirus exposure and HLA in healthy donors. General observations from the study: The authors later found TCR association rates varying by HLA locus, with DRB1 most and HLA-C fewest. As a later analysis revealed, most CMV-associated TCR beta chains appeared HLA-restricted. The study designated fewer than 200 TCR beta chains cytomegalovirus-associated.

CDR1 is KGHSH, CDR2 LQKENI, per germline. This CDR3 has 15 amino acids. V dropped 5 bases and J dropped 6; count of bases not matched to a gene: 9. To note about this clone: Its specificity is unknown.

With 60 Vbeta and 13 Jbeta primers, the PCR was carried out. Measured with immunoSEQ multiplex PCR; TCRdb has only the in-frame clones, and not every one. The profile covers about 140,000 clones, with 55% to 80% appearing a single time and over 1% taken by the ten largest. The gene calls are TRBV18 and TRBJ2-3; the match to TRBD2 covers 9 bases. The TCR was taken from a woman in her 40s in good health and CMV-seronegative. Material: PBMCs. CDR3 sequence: CASSSTSGSYDTQYF. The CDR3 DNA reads TGTGCCAGCTCATCGACTAGCGGATCCTACGATACGCAGTATTTT.